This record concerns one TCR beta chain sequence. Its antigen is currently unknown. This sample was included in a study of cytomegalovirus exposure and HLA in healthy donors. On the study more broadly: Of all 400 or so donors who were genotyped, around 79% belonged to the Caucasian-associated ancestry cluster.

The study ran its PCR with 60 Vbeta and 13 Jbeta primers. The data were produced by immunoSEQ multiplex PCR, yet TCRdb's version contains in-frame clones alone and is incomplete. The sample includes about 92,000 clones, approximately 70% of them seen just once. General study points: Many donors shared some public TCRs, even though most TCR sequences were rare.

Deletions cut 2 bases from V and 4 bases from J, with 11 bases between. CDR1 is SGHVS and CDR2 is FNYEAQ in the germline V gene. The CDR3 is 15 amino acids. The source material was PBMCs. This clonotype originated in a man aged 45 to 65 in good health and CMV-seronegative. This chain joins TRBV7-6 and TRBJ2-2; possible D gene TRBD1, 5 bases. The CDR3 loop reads CASSLRQGGTGELFF. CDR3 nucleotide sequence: TGTGCCAGCAGCTTACGGCAGGGCGGCACCGGGGAGCTGTTTTTT.